This T cell receptor (beta chain) was observed in a study of response to subunit inactivated influenza vaccine. Germline values: CDR1 MNHEY, CDR2 SVGAGI. CDR3 size: 16 residues. Germline trimming cut 2 bases from V and 4 bases from J; bases unmatched to any gene: 3. Study conclusions and caveats: With each seasonal influenza vaccination, the authors suggested, few new T cells are recruited.

TCRdb analysed the RT-PCR reads with MiXCR anew, one entry per CDR3 protein. The sample holds 600,000 to 850,000 distinct CDR3 sequences, 13% to 15% seen once. About this clonotype: The target antigen is unknown.

The chain couples TRBV6-5 to TRBJ2-1; 12 positions match TRBD2. This sample comprised PBMCs from blood, obtained roughly 2 weeks before vaccination. This TCR derives from a man aged 45-65 years who received an inactivated influenza vaccine. The CDR3 DNA is TGTGCCAGCAGTTACCTTGGACTAGCGGGATACAATGAGCAGTTCTTC. Its protein product is CASSYLGLAGYNEQFF.